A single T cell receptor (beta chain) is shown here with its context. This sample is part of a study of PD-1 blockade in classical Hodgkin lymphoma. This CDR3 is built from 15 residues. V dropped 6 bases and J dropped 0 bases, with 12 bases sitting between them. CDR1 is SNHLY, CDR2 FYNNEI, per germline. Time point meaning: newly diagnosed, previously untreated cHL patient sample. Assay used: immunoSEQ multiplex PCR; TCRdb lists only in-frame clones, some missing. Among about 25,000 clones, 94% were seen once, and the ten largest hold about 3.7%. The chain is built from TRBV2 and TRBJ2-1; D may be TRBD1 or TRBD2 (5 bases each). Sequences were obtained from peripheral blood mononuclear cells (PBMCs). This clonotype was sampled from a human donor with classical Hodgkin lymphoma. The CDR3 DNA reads TGTGCCAGCAGCCTTTGGGGGAGCTCCTACAATGAGCAGTTCTTC. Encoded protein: CASSLWGSSYNEQFF.